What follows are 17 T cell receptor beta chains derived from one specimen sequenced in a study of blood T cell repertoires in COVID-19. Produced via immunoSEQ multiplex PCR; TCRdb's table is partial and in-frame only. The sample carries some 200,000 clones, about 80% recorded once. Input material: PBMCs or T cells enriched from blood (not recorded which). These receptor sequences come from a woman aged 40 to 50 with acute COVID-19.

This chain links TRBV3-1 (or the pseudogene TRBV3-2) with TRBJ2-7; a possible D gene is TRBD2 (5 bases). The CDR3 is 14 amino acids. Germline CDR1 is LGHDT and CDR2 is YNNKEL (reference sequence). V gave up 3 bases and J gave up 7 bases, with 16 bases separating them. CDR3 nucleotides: TGTGCCAGCAGCCAGGGTACAACCTCGGGAGAGCAGTACTTC. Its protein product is CASSQGTTSGEQYF.

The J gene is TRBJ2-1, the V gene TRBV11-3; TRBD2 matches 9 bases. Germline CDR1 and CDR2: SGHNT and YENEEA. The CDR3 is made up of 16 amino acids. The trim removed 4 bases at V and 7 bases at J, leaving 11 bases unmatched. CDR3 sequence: CASSSGLSGGRNEQFF. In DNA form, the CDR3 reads TGTGCCAGCAGCTCGGGGTTGAGCGGGGGGCGGAATGAGCAGTTCTTC. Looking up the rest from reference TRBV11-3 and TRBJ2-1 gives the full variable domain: EAGVVQSPRYKIIEKKQPVAFWCNPISGHNTLYWYLQNLGQGPELLIRYENEEAVDDSQLPKDRFSAERLKGVDSTLKIQPAELGDSAVYLCASSSGLSGGRNEQFFGPGTRLTVL.

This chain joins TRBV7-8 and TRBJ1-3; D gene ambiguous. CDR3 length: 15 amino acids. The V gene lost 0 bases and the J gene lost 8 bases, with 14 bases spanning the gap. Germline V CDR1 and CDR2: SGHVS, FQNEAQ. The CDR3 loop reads CASSLARQPWDTIYF. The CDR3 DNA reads TGTGCCAGCAGCTTAGCGAGACAACCATGGGACACCATATATTTT.

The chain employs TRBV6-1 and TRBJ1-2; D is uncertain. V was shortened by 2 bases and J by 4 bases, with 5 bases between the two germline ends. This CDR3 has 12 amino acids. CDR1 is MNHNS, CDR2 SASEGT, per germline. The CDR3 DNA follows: TGTGCCAGCAGTGAATCCTTCTATGGCTACACCTTC. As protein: CASSESFYGYTF.

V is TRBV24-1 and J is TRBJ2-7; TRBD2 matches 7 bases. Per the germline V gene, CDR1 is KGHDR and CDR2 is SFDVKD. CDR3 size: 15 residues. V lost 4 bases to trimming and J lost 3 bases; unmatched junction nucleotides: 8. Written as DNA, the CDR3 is TGTGCCACCAGTGACCACGGGGGGTTAAGCTACGAGCAGTACTTC. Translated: CATSDHGGLSYEQYF.

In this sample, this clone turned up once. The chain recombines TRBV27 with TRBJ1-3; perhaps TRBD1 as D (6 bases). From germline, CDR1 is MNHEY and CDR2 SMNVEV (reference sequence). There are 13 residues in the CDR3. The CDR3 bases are TGTGCGGCAGGGACAAACTCTGGAAACACCATATATTTT. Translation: CAAGTNSGNTIYF.

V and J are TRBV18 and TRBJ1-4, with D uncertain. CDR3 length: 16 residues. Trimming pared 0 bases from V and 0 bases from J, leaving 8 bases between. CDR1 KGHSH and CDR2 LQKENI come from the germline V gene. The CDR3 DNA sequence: TGTGCCAGCTCACCACCGAACAGACCAACTAATGAAAAACTGTTTTTT. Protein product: CASSPPNRPTNEKLFF.

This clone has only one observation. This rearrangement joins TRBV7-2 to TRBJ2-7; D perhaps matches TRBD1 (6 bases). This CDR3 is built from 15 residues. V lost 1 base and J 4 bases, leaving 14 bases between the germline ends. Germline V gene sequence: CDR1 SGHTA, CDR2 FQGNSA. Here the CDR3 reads CASSLGMGAGYEQYF. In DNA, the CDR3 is TGTGCCAGCAGCTTAGGTATGGGGGCAGGTTACGAGCAGTACTTC.

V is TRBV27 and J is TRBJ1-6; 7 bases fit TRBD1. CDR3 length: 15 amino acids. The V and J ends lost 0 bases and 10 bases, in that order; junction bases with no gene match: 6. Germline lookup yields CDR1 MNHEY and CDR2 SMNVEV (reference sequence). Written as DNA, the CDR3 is TGTGCCAGCAGTTTATCGGACAGGTGGTACTCACCCCTCCACTTT. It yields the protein CASSLSDRWYSPLHF.

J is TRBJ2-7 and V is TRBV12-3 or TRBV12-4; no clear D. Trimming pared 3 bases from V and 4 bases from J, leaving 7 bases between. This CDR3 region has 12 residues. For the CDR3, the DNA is TGTGCCAGCAGTTTTGGAGAGTACGAGCAGTACTTC. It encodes CASSFGEYEQYF.

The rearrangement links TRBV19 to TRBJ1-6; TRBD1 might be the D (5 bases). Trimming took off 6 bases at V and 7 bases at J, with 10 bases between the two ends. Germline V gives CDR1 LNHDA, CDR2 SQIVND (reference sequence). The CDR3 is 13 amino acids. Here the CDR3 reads CASRGRLNSPLHF. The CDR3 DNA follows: TGTGCCAGTAGGGGGCGGCTCAATTCACCCCTCCACTTT.

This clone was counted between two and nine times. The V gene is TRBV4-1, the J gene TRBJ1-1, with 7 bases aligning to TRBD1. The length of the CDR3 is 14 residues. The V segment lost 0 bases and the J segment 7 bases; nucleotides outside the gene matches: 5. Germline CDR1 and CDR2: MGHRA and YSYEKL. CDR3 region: CASSQDPDRSEAFF. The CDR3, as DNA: TGCGCCAGCAGCCAAGATCCGGACAGGAGTGAAGCTTTCTTT.

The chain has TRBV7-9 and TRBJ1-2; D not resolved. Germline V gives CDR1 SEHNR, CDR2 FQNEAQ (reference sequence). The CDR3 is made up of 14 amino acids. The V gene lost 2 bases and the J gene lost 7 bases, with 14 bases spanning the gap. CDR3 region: CASSLSDNPGGYTF. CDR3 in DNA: TGTGCCAGCAGCTTATCCGATAACCCAGGTGGCTACACCTTC.

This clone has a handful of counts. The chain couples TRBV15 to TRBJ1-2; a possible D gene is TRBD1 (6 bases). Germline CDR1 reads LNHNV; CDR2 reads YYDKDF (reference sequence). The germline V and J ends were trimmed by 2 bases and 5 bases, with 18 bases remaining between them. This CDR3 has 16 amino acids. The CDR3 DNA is TGTGCCACCAGCAGATCAAACACCGGGACAACTTATGGCTACACCTTC. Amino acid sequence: CATSRSNTGTTYGYTF. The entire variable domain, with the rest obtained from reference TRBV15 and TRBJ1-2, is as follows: DAMVIQNPRYQVTQFGKPVTLSCSQTLNHNVMYWYQQKSSQAPKLLFHYYDKDFNNEADTPDNFQSRRPNTSFCFLDIRSPGLGDTAMYLCATSRSNTGTTYGYTFGSGTRLTVV.

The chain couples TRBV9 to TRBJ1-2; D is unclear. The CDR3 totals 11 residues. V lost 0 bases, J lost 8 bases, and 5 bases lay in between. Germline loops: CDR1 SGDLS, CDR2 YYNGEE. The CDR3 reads CASSVAGGYTF. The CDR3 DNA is TGTGCCAGCAGCGTAGCCGGGGGCTACACCTTC.

In DNA, the CDR3 is TGTGCCAGCAGCTTGAAGGGGAGGGCCTACGAGCAGTACTTC. It encodes CASSLKGRAYEQYF. The J gene is TRBJ2-7, the V gene TRBV5-5, with 7 bases lining up with TRBD2. The ends lost 1 base at V and 2 bases at J; junction bases unmatched: 3. The CDR3 has 14 residues. The germline gives CDR1 SGHKS, CDR2 YYEKEE (reference sequence).

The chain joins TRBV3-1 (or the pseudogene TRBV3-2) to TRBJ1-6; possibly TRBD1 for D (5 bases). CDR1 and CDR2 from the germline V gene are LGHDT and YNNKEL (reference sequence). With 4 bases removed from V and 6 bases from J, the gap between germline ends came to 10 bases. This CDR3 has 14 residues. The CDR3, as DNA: TGTGCCAGCAGCCTGACAGACGCTAATTCACCCCTCCACTTT. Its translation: CASSLTDANSPLHF.